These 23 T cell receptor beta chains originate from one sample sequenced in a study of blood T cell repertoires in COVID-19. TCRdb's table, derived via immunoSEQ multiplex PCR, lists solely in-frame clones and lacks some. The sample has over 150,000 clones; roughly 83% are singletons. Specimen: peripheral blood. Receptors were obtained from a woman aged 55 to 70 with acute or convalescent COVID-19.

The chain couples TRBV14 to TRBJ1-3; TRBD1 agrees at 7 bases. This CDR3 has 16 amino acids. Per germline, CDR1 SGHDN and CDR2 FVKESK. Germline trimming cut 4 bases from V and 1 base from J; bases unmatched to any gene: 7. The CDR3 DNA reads TGTGCCAGCAGCCTCTGGACAGGCATTTCTGGAAACACCATATATTTT. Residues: CASSLWTGISGNTIYF.

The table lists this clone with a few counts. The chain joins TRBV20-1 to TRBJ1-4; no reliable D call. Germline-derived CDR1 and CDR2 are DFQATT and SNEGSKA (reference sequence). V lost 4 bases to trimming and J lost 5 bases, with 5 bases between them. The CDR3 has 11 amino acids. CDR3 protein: CSAKPNEKLFF. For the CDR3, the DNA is TGCAGTGCTAAGCCCAATGAAAAACTGTTTTTT.

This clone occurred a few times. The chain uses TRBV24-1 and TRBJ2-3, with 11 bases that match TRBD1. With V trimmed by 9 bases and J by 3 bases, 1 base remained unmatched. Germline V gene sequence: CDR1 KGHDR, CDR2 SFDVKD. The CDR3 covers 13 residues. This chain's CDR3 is CATGQGATDTQYF. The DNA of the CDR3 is TGTGCCACCGGACAGGGGGCTACAGATACGCAGTATTTT.

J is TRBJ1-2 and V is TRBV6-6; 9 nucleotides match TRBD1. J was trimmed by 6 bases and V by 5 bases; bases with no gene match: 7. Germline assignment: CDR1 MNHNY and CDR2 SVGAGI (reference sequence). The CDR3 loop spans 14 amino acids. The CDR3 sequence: CASSTTGGRHGYTF. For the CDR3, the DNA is TGTGCCAGCAGTACGACAGGGGGTCGTCATGGCTACACCTTC.

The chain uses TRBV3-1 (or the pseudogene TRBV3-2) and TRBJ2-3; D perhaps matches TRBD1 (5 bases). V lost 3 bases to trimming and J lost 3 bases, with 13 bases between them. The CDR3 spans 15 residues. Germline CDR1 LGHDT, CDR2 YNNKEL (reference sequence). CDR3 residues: CASSQTATVTDTQYF. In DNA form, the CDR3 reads TGTGCCAGCAGCCAGACAGCTACCGTGACAGATACGCAGTATTTT.

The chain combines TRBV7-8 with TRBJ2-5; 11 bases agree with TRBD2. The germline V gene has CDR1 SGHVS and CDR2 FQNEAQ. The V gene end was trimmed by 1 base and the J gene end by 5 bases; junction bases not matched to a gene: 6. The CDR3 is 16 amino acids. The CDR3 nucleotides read TGTGCCAGCAGCTTAGTACCTAGCGGGGGGTTGGAGACCCAGTACTTC. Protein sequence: CASSLVPSGGLETQYF. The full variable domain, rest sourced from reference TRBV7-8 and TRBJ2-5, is GAGVSQSPRYKVAKRGQDVALRCDPISGHVSLFWYQQALGQGPEFLTYFQNEAQLDKSGLPSDRFFAERPEGSVSTLKIQRTQQEDSAVYLCASSLVPSGGLETQYFGPGTRLLVL.

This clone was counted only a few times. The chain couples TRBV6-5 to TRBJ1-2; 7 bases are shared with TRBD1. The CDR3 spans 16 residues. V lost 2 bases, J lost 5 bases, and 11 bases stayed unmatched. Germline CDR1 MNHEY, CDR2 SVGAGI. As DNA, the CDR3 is TGTGCCAGCAGTTACCACCGGACAGGCCCTTTTTATGGCTACACCTTC. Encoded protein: CASSYHRTGPFYGYTF.

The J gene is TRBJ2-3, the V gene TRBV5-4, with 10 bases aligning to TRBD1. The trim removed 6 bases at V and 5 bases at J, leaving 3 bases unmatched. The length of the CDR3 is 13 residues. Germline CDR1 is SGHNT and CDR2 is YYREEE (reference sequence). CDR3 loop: CASMTGGRDTQYF. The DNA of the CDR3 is TGTGCCAGCATGACAGGGGGCAGAGATACGCAGTATTTT. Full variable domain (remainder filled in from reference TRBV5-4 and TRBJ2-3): ETGVTQSPTHLIKTRGQQVTLRCSSQSGHNTVSWYQQALGQGPQFIFQYYREEENGRGNFPPRFSGLQFPNYSSELNVNALELDDSALYLCASMTGGRDTQYFGPGTRLTVL.

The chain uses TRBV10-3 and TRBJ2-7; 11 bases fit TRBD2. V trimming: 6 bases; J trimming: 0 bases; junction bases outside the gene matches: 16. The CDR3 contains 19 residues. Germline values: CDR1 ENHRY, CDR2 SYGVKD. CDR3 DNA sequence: TGTGCCATCAGCGATATCGCAGGCGCTAGCGGGGGGAGCTCCTACGAGCAGTACTTC. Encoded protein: CAISDIAGASGGSSYEQYF.

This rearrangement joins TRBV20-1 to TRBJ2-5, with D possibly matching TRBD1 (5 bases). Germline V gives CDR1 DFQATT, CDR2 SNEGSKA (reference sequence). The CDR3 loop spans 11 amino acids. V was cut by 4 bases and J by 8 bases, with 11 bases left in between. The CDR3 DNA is TGCAGTGCTATCCCTCAGGGAACCCAGTACTTC. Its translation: CSAIPQGTQYF.

The DNA of the CDR3 is TGTGCCAGCACAATGGGGGGGGCTTTCGGCTACACCTTC. This gives the protein CASTMGGAFGYTF. The chain has TRBV28 and TRBJ1-2; possibly TRBD1 for D (6 bases). Germline values: CDR1 MDHEN, CDR2 SYDVKM. The germline V and J ends were trimmed by 7 bases and 8 bases, with 17 bases remaining between them. This CDR3 has 13 amino acids.

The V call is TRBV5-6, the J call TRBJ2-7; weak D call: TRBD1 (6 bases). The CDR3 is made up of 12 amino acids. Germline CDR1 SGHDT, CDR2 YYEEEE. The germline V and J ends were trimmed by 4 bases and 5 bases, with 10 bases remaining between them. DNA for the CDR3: TGTGCCAGCAGCCTACAGGGCGACGAGCAGTACTTC. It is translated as CASSLQGDEQYF.

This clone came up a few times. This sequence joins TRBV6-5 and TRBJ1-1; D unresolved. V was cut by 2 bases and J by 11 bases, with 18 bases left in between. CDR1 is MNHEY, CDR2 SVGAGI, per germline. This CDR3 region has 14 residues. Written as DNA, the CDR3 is TGTGCCAGCAGTTACGAATCTGGGCCCGCTCGGGCTTTCTTT. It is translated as CASSYESGPARAFF.

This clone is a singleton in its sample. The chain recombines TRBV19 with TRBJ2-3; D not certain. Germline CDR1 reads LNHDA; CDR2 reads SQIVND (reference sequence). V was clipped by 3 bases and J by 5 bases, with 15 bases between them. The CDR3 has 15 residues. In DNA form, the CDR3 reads TGTGCCAGTAGTATGGTCGGAGACGCGAGAGATACGCAGTATTTT. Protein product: CASSMVGDARDTQYF.

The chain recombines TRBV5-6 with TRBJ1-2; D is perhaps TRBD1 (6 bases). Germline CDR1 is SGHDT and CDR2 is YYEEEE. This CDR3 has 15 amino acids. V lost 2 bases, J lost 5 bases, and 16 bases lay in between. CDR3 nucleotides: TGTGCCAGCAGCTTAGGGGGGGCGCGGACGTATGGCTACACCTTC. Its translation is CASSLGGARTYGYTF.

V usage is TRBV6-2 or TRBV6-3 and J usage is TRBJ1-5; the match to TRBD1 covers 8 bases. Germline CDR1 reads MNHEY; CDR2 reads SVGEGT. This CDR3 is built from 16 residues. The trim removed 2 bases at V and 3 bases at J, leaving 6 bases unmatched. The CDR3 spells CASSYVGTGYNQPQHF. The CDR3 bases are TGTGCCAGCAGTTACGTCGGGACAGGATACAATCAGCCCCAGCATTTT.

The CDR3 DNA follows: TGTGCCAGCAGGACAGTGCGTGACTCTGGAAACACCATATATTTT. It is translated as CASRTVRDSGNTIYF. This chain connects TRBV6-5 to TRBJ1-3, with TRBD1 as a possible D gene (5 bases). CDR3 length: 15 amino acids. V shed 6 bases and J shed 0 bases, with 12 bases lying between them. Germline lookup yields CDR1 MNHEY and CDR2 SVGAGI.

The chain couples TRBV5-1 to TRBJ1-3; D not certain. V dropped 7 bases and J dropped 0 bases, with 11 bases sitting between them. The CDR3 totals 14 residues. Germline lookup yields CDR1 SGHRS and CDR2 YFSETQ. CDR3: CASAPQVSGNTIYF. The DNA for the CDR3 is TGCGCCAGCGCACCCCAGGTCTCTGGAAACACCATATATTTT.

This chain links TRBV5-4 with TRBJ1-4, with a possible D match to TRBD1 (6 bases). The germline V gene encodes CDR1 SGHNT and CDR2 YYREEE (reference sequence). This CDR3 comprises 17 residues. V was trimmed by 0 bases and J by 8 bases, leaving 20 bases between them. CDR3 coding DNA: TGTGCCAGCAGCTTGGGAGGGGGGGAGAACATTGGAGAAAAACTGTTTTTT. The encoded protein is CASSLGGGENIGEKLFF.

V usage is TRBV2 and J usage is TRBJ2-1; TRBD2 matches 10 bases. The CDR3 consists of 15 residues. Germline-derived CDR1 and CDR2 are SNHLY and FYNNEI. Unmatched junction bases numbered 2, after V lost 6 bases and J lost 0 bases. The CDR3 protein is CASSRLAGSYNEQFF. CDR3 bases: TGTGCCAGCAGCCGACTAGCGGGCTCCTACAATGAGCAGTTCTTC. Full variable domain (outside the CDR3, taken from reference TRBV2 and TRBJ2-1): EPEVTQTPSHQVTQMGQEVILRCVPISNHLYFYWYRQILGQKVEFLVSFYNNEISEKSEIFDDQFSVERPDGSNFTLKIRSTKLEDSAMYFCASSRLAGSYNEQFFGPGTRLTVL.

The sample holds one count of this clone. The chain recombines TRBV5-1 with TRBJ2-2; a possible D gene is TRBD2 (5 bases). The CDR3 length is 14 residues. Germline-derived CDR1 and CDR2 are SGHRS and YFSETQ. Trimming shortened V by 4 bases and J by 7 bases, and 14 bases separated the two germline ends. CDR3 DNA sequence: TGCGCCAGCAGCCTACTAGTGGCGGGCGGGGAGCTGTTTTTT. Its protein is CASSLLVAGGELFF.

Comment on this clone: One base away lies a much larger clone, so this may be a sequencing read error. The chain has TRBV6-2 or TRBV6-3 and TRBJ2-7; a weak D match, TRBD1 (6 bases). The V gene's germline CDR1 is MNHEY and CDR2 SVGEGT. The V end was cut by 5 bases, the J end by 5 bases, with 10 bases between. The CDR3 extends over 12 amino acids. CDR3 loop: CASSNRVNEQYF. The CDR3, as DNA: TGTGCCAGCAGTAACAGGGTGAACGAGCAGTACTTC.

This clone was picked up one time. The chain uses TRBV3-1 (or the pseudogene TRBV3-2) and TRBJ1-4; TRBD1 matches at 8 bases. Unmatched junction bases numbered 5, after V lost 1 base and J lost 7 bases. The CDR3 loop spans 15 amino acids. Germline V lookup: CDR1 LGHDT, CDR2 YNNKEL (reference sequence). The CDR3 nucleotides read TGTGCCAGCAGCCAAGGGACAGGGTTAAGTGAAAAACTGTTTTTT. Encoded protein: CASSQGTGLSEKLFF.